One and the same sample provided the 20 T cell receptor beta chains below, sequenced in a study of OX40 agonist ivuxolimab in advanced cancers. Clones were read by immunoSEQ multiplex PCR, and TCRdb kept only the in-frame ones, dropping some. Here the sample spans 40,000 to 45,000 clones, roughly 80% being singletons. Sequenced material: CD4+ or CD8+ T cells sorted from blood, taken in a trial of the OX40 agonist ivuxolimab. The receptors here all came from an adult with an advanced solid tumor such as melanoma, head and neck, liver or kidney cancer.

This chain joins TRBV10-2 and TRBJ1-4; perhaps TRBD1 as D (6 bases). The CDR3 sequence is 15 residues long. The germline V gene encodes CDR1 WSHSY and CDR2 SAAADI. The ends were cut back, 3 bases at V and 0 bases at J, with 8 bases in the middle. The DNA of the CDR3 is TGCGCCAGCAGTGAACAGGGCTCAACTAATGAAAAACTGTTTTTT. Amino acids: CASSEQGSTNEKLFF.

This rearrangement joins TRBV27 to TRBJ1-6; 7 bases align to TRBD1. Germline CDR1 MNHEY, CDR2 SMNVEV (reference sequence). This CDR3 region has 12 residues. V lost 4 bases to trimming and J lost 15 bases; unmatched junction nucleotides: 6. The CDR3 nucleotides are TGTGCCAGCAGTTCGACAGGGACTGGCCTCCACTTT. Protein product: CASSSTGTGLHF.

The table lists this clone with a count of one. The chain links TRBV4-1 to TRBJ1-4, with D tentatively TRBD1 (5 bases). The CDR3 spans 16 residues. The V gene lost 2 bases and the J gene lost 7 bases, with 17 bases spanning the gap. Looked up from germline, CDR1 is MGHRA and CDR2 is YSYEKL. The CDR3 loop is CASSQNPRQGSEKLFF. The CDR3 bases are TGCGCCAGCAGCCAAAACCCCCGGCAGGGTTCTGAAAAACTGTTTTTT.

The rearrangement joins TRBV5-1 to TRBJ2-3; 9 nucleotides align to TRBD2. The CDR3 sequence is 18 residues long. Per germline, CDR1 SGHRS and CDR2 YFSETQ. V dropped 0 bases and J dropped 0; count of bases not matched to a gene: 8. CDR3 protein: CASSLALLAGLSTDTQYF. For the CDR3, the DNA is TGCGCCAGCAGCTTGGCCTTACTAGCGGGCCTAAGCACAGATACGCAGTATTTT.

This chain joins TRBV9 and TRBJ1-3; no clear D gene. This CDR3 has 17 residues. CDR1 is SGDLS, CDR2 YYNGEE, per germline. With 4 bases removed from V and 0 bases from J, the gap between germline ends came to 17 bases. The CDR3 reads CASSPSLYILSGNTIYF. CDR3 in DNA: TGTGCCAGCAGCCCTTCCCTGTATATCCTCTCTGGAAACACCATATATTTT.

The chain couples TRBV18 to TRBJ2-3; D uncertain. Germline lookup yields CDR1 KGHSH and CDR2 LQKENI. Trimming took off 6 bases at V and 6 bases at J, with 10 bases between the two ends. The CDR3 contains 12 residues. The CDR3 loop is CASSGPSDTQYF. CDR3 nucleotide sequence: TGTGCCAGCTCTGGGCCCTCGGATACGCAGTATTTT.

The chain links TRBV10-3 to TRBJ1-1; D is unclear. The CDR3 spans 14 residues. Trimming removed 4 bases from V and 0 bases from J, with 9 bases in between. CDR1 and CDR2 (germline): ENHRY, SYGVKD. In DNA form, the CDR3 reads TGTGCCATCAGTGCAATGGGCTTGAACACTGAAGCTTTCTTT. Translated: CAISAMGLNTEAFF.

This clone was found a few times. The CDR3, as DNA: TGTGCCAGCAGCTTACATGGGACTACACAAGAGACCCAGTACTTC. Translating it yields CASSLHGTTQETQYF. The rearrangement links TRBV7-9 to TRBJ2-5, with 7 bases fitting TRBD2. The CDR3 runs to 15 residues. V gave up 2 bases and J gave up 2 bases; unmatched junction bases: 5. CDR1 and CDR2 from the germline V gene are SEHNR and FQNEAQ (reference sequence).

Remarks on this clone: This sample also contains other DNA sequences that code for the same CDR3. The genes are TRBV11-2 and TRBJ1-2; D call uncertain. Trimming cost V 4 bases and J 5 bases, with 11 bases left between them. CDR3 length: 13 amino acids. Germline V gene sequence: CDR1 SGHAT, CDR2 FQNNGV. The CDR3: CASSSTGRYGYTF. The CDR3 bases are TGTGCCAGCAGCTCGACCGGGAGGTATGGCTACACCTTC.

The V and J genes are TRBV10-3 and TRBJ2-2; 16 nucleotides line up with TRBD2. J gave up 4 bases and V 6 bases, and 5 bases lay outside the gene matches. CDR1 and CDR2 (germline): ENHRY, SYGVKD. The CDR3 is 17 amino acids. The CDR3 region is CAIRPGLAGGPTGELFF. For the CDR3, the DNA is TGTGCCATCAGGCCGGGACTAGCGGGAGGGCCCACCGGGGAGCTGTTTTTT.

The chain links TRBV7-6 to TRBJ2-5; the D gene is possibly TRBD1 (6 bases). With 0 bases removed from V and 5 bases from J, the gap between germline ends came to 16 bases. Per germline, CDR1 SGHVS and CDR2 FNYEAQ. The CDR3 consists of 16 residues. The CDR3 sequence is CASSLAYRDHGETQYF. The DNA for the CDR3 is TGTGCCAGCAGCTTAGCGTACAGGGATCACGGGGAGACCCAGTACTTC.

The chain carries TRBV28 and TRBJ2-7; D unclear. The CDR3 covers 12 residues. V was cut by 3 bases and J by 4 bases, with 7 bases left in between. In germline, CDR1 is MDHEN, CDR2 SYDVKM. CDR3 sequence reads: CASSLDGYEQYF. The CDR3 DNA sequence: TGTGCCAGCAGTTTGGACGGGTACGAGCAGTACTTC.

The chain couples TRBV12-5 to TRBJ2-1, with TRBD2 identical over 10 bases. J gave up 3 bases and V 5 bases, and 16 bases lay outside the gene matches. Per the germline V gene, CDR1 is LGHNT and CDR2 is FRNRAP. CDR3 length equals 19 residues. CDR3 DNA: TGTGCTAGTGGTAATACCGGGACTAGCGCGTTCCCGATCTACAATGAGCAGTTCTTC. The encoded protein is CASGNTGTSAFPIYNEQFF.

Relative to its sample, this clone is medium-sized. The genes are TRBV14 and TRBJ2-7; TRBD1 or TRBD2 may be the D gene (5 bases each). V gave up 4 bases and J gave up 5 bases, with 15 bases separating them. The CDR3 has 14 residues. Per the germline V gene, CDR1 is SGHDN and CDR2 is FVKESK. The CDR3, as DNA: TGTGCCAGCAGCCCCGGGACCATTGGGGACGAGCAGTACTTC. Translated: CASSPGTIGDEQYF.

V is TRBV10-2 and J is TRBJ1-5, with D perhaps TRBD1 (6 bases). This CDR3 region has 13 residues. The V gene lost 6 bases and the J gene lost 9 bases, with 15 bases spanning the gap. Germline V gene data show CDR1 as WSHSY and CDR2 as SAAADI. The chain's CDR3 is CASRVTGSMPQHF. The CDR3 DNA is TGCGCCAGCAGGGTAACAGGGTCAATGCCCCAGCATTTT.

J is TRBJ2-7 and V is TRBV6-6, with D tentatively TRBD1 (7 bases). Germline V gene lookup returns CDR1 MNHNY and CDR2 SVGAGI (reference sequence). V lost 5 bases, J lost 4 bases, and 18 bases lay in between. The CDR3 covers 15 residues. The CDR3 coding sequence is TGTGCCAGCAGTGGGGGGACAGCGAAATCGTACGAGCAGTACTTC. This gives the protein CASSGGTAKSYEQYF.

This clone was found once. CDR3 region: CASRDTRGAYEQYF. The CDR3 nucleotides are TGTGCCAGCAGGGATACACGAGGGGCCTACGAGCAGTACTTC. The chain employs TRBV2 and TRBJ2-7; D possibly uses TRBD1 or TRBD2 (5 bases each). Trimming pared 6 bases from V and 2 bases from J, leaving 14 bases between. This CDR3 has 14 amino acids. The germline V gene encodes CDR1 SNHLY and CDR2 FYNNEI.

The CDR3 nucleotides read TGTGCCAGCAGCGTAGGTGGTTCGGGACCTTCCTACGAGCAGTACTTC. This gives the protein CASSVGGSGPSYEQYF. The chain recombines TRBV9 with TRBJ2-7; the D call may be TRBD1 or TRBD2 (5 bases each). The V gene lost 0 bases and the J gene lost 1 base, with 14 bases spanning the gap. This CDR3 comprises 16 residues. Looked up from germline, CDR1 is SGDLS and CDR2 is YYNGEE.

The gene calls are TRBV6-6 and TRBJ1-5, with 7 bases lining up with TRBD1. V dropped 0 bases and J dropped 6; count of bases not matched to a gene: 2. CDR1 is MNHNY, CDR2 SVGAGI, per germline (reference sequence). The CDR3 is made up of 14 amino acids. In DNA, the CDR3 is TGTGCCAGCAGTTACTCAGGGGGCAGTCAGCCCCAGCATTTT. Encoded protein: CASSYSGGSQPQHF.

The V call is TRBV30, the J call TRBJ1-2, with a tentative D call TRBD1 (6 bases). V was clipped by 0 bases and J by 1 base, with 12 bases between them. The length of the CDR3 is 15 residues. Per the germline V gene, CDR1 is GTSNPN and CDR2 is SVGIG (reference sequence). The CDR3 nucleotides are TGTGCCTGGAGTGTACGAAGGGGGGATAACTATGGCTACACCTTC. Its translation: CAWSVRRGDNYGYTF.